These 10 T cell receptor beta chains share one sample of origin, sequenced in a study of blood T cell repertoires in COVID-19. Some clones are missing from TCRdb's copy, which holds only in-frame ones; the method was immunoSEQ multiplex PCR. The data show 340,000 or so clones, around 83% seen once. The specimen sequenced was peripheral blood. Receptors were obtained from a man between 25 and 39 years old with active or convalescent COVID-19.

The chain joins TRBV9 to TRBJ1-2; 9 bases align to TRBD1. The V gene's germline CDR1 is SGDLS and CDR2 YYNGEE. V trimming: 4 bases; J trimming: 5 bases; junction bases outside the gene matches: 6. The CDR3 covers 14 residues. CDR3 nucleotide sequence: TGTGCCAGCAGCCCCACAGGGGGCCCTTATGGCTACACCTTC. Its protein is CASSPTGGPYGYTF.

The chain employs TRBV28 and TRBJ2-3; the D gene is possibly TRBD1 (5 bases). Germline CDR1 MDHEN, CDR2 SYDVKM. The CDR3 has 12 residues. V was cut by 4 bases and J by 5 bases, with 7 bases left in between. This CDR3 is CASSSGIDTQYF. The CDR3 DNA reads TGTGCCAGCAGTTCAGGGATAGATACGCAGTATTTT.

This clone was detected once. The CDR3 loop reads CSATGGYTF. CDR3 bases: TGCAGTGCTACAGGTGGCTACACCTTC. This chain uses TRBV20-1 with TRBJ1-2, with D uncertain. This CDR3 contains 9 residues. From germline, CDR1 is DFQATT and CDR2 SNEGSKA (reference sequence). The V end lost 4 bases, the J end lost 7 bases, and 4 bases lay between the germline ends.

J is TRBJ2-1 and V is TRBV11-3; TRBD2 matches at 9 bases. With 4 bases clipped from V and 8 bases from J, the junction kept 3 bases outside the gene matches. Germline V gives CDR1 SGHNT, CDR2 YENEEA. This CDR3 has 13 residues. CDR3 sequence reads: CASSWGLAYEQFF. CDR3 coding DNA: TGTGCCAGCAGCTGGGGACTAGCCTATGAGCAGTTCTTC.

The chain employs TRBV30 and TRBJ2-7; D gene ambiguous. The germline V gene encodes CDR1 GTSNPN and CDR2 SVGIG (reference sequence). This CDR3 is built from 13 residues. The V gene lost 0 bases and the J gene lost 3 bases, with 9 bases spanning the gap. CDR3 DNA: TGTGCCTGGAGTGTTGTCAGGTACTACGAGCAGTACTTC. It translates to CAWSVVRYYEQYF.

V and J are TRBV9 and TRBJ2-3; 8 nucleotides line up with TRBD1. Trimming took 4 bases from V and 4 from J; bases not matched to a gene: 17. This CDR3 has 18 residues. Germline V lookup: CDR1 SGDLS, CDR2 YYNGEE. The CDR3 here is CASSRQGFTGMFSDTQYF. As DNA, the CDR3 is TGTGCCAGCAGCAGACAGGGGTTCACGGGAATGTTCTCAGATACGCAGTATTTT.

This clone was seen a single time. This chain connects TRBV6-5 to TRBJ1-5; possibly TRBD1 for D (6 bases). CDR1 is MNHEY, CDR2 SVGAGI, per germline. The CDR3 loop spans 15 amino acids. V was cut by 7 bases and J by 4 bases, with 17 bases left in between. CDR3 nucleotide sequence: TGTGCCAGCACCAGAAGGGAGGGGGAGAATCAGCCCCAGCATTTT. This sequence encodes CASTRREGENQPQHF.

V is TRBV28 and J is TRBJ1-3; D gene unclear. Trimming removed 2 bases from V and 4 bases from J, with 9 bases in between. This CDR3 is built from 14 residues. CDR1 and CDR2 from the germline V gene are MDHEN and SYDVKM. Here the CDR3 DNA reads TGTGCCAGCAGTTTAGCGCGGCTGGGAAACACCATATATTTT. This translates into CASSLARLGNTIYF.

V gene TRBV18 combines with J gene TRBJ2-4, with 12 bases fitting TRBD2. The J segment lost 4 bases and the V segment lost 3 bases, leaving 4 bases of the junction unmatched. Germline CDR1 KGHSH, CDR2 LQKENI. The CDR3 sequence is 16 residues long. The CDR3, as DNA: TGTGCCAGCTCACCTAGGACTAGCGGGGCGAAAAACATTCAGTACTTC. Its protein is CASSPRTSGAKNIQYF.

The CDR3 DNA follows: TGTGCCAGCAGCTCCGGGACAGGGAGTCAGCCCCAGCATTTT. Translating it yields CASSSGTGSQPQHF. The rearrangement uses TRBV2 and TRBJ1-5, with 9 positions matching TRBD1. Losses at the gene ends were 6 bases for V and 6 bases for J; bases not matched to a gene: 6. The CDR3 covers 14 residues. Germline assignment: CDR1 SNHLY and CDR2 FYNNEI.